This TCR beta chain was identified in a study of T-cell reconstitution after alpha-beta-depleted transplantation in children. The TCRbeta library was prepared with unique molecular identifiers. TCRdb itself ran the PCR reads through MiXCR, one entry per CDR3 protein. The table shows roughly 200,000 distinct CDR3 sequences, with more than 6.5% occurring only once. The CDR3 spans 17 residues. The V gene's germline CDR1 is MGHDK and CDR2 SYGVNS. Trimming pared 1 base from V and 1 base from J, leaving 15 bases between. This clonotype was seen ten or more times. This clonotype was obtained from a human donor who donated a stem cell graft to a child with Wiskott-Aldrich syndrome. The material sequenced was PBMCs from the stem cell graft donor, taken from the stem cell graft. V and J are TRBV25-1 and TRBJ2-3, with a possible D match to TRBD1 (5 bases). Here the CDR3 DNA reads TGTGCCAGCAGTGAATGGGAAGGGTTGGGGCGCACAGATACGCAGTATTTT. Protein product: CASSEWEGLGRTDTQYF.